This is a list of T cell receptor beta chains from one sample in a study of CD8 T cells in Susac syndrome. TCRdb reprocessed the immunoSEQ multiplex PCR reads with MiXCR, giving one entry per CDR3 protein. The repertoire has about 200,000 distinct CDR3 sequences, 95% of them found once; the top ten carry approximately 0.1%. Sequencing was performed on CD4+ T cells from PBMCs. The receptors were gathered from a human donor in good health. The CDR3 runs from the conserved cysteine through the conserved F or W. The D gene is left open where the match is weak. The size entry is marked missing in some rows and otherwise reads once, few, many or a size class.

TRBJ2-7 | TRBV20-1 | TRBD2 | NA | CSARHGLAGGYEQYF | TGCAGTGCTAGGCATGGACTAGCGGGAGGCTACGAGCAGTACTTC
TRBJ2-2 | TRBV5-1 | NA | NA | CASEQGSSSTGELFF | TGCGCCAGCGAACAGGGAAGTAGTAGCACCGGGGAGCTGTTTTTT
TRBJ2-7 | TRBV29-1 | NA | NA | CSVVVTAPGEQYF | TGCAGCGTTGTGGTTACTGCCCCGGGGGAGCAGTACTTC
TRBJ2-7 | TRBV2 | TRBD1 | NA | CASRERDRGTYEQYF | TGTGCCAGCAGGGAGAGGGACAGGGGGACTTACGAGCAGTACTTC
TRBJ1-1 | TRBV30 | TRBD1 | NA | CAWSGGQANTEAFF | TGTGCCTGGAGTGGGGGACAGGCGAACACTGAAGCTTTCTTT
TRBJ1-2 | TRBV27 | NA | NA | CASSWDTRNGYTF | TGTGCCAGCAGCTGGGACACCCGGAATGGCTACACCTTC
TRBJ1-1 | TRBV29-1 | NA | NA | CTGGSMNTEAFF | TGCACCGGGGGCTCCATGAACACTGAAGCTTTCTTT
TRBJ1-1 | TRBV5-1 | NA | NA | CASSISLPENTEAFF | TGCGCCAGCAGCATAAGTCTACCAGAAAACACTGAAGCTTTCTTT
TRBJ2-1 | TRBV12-3/TRBV12-4 | TRBD2 | NA | CASSRLAAYNEQFF | TGTGCCAGCAGCCGACTAGCTGCCTACAATGAGCAGTTCTTC
TRBJ2-1 | TRBV4-1 | TRBD2 | NA | CASSSLPGRGSNEQFF | TGCGCCAGCAGCTCCCTTCCGGGGAGGGGTAGCAATGAGCAGTTCTTC
TRBJ2-1 | TRBV29-1 | TRBD2 | NA | CSVSVAGIGEQFF | TGCAGCGTTTCAGTAGCGGGAATCGGTGAGCAGTTCTTC
TRBJ1-4 | TRBV12-3/TRBV12-4 | NA | NA | CASQSHRGNEKLFF | TGTGCCAGCCAATCCCATCGGGGGAATGAAAAACTGTTTTTT
TRBJ2-7 | TRBV7-9 | NA | NA | CASSFPGLRGLEQYF | TGTGCCAGCAGCTTCCCAGGACTCCGGGGGCTCGAGCAGTACTTC
TRBJ2-5 | TRBV30 | NA | NA | CAWTRGGEETQYF | TGTGCCTGGACTAGGGGGGGTGAAGAGACCCAGTACTTC
TRBJ1-2 | TRBV11-2 | NA | NA | CASSLQGIGYTF | TGTGCCAGCAGCTTACAGGGAATTGGCTACACCTTC
TRBJ2-1 | TRBV20-1 | TRBD1 | NA | CSARTGAQRYNEQFF | TGCAGTGCTAGGACAGGGGCACAACGCTACAATGAGCAGTTCTTC
TRBJ2-5 | TRBV2 | NA | NA | CASKWQGQQETQYF | TGTGCCAGCAAGTGGCAGGGTCAACAAGAGACCCAGTACTTC
TRBJ1-6 | TRBV9 | NA | NA | CASSVGQYNSPLHF | TGTGCCAGCAGCGTAGGGCAGTATAATTCACCCCTCCACTTT
TRBJ1-5 | TRBV12-3/TRBV12-4 | NA | NA | CASSLGTAISNQPQHF | TGTGCCAGCAGCCTAGGGACGGCGATTAGCAATCAGCCCCAGCATTTT
TRBJ1-1 | TRBV29-1 | NA | NA | CSVEQGSTEAFF | TGCAGCGTTGAACAGGGGAGTACTGAAGCTTTCTTT
TRBJ1-1 | TRBV27 | NA | NA | CASSFQGQDTEAFF | TGTGCCAGCAGTTTCCAGGGGCAGGACACTGAAGCTTTCTTT
TRBJ1-1 | TRBV29-1 | NA | NA | CSAPTQGDTEAFF | TGCAGCGCGCCCACACAGGGAGACACTGAAGCTTTCTTT
TRBJ1-6 | TRBV19 | TRBD1 | NA | CATGPDRGQSPLHF | TGTGCCACCGGACCGGACAGGGGACAATCACCCCTCCACTTT
TRBJ1-5 | TRBV29-1 | NA | once | CSVGEGAGQPQHF | TGCAGCGTTGGGGAAGGGGCTGGGCAGCCCCAGCATTTT
TRBJ2-6 | TRBV11-1 | NA | NA | CASSPDGSAGLSSGANVLTF | TGTGCCAGCAGCCCCGACGGGTCGGCAGGACTGAGCTCTGGGGCCAACGTCCTGACTTTC
TRBJ2-7 | TRBV3-1 | TRBD1 | NA | CASSQGDRGYEQYF | TGTGCCAGCAGCCAGGGTGACAGGGGTTACGAGCAGTACTTC
TRBJ2-3 | TRBV30 | NA | NA | CAWSVLRGPTDTQYF | TGTGCCTGGAGTGTATTGCGGGGGCCCACAGATACGCAGTATTTT
TRBJ2-7 | TRBV5-6 | NA | once | CASSRRSYEQYF | TGTGCCAGCAGCCGCCGTTCCTACGAGCAGTACTTC
TRBJ1-3 | TRBV7-9 | NA | NA | CASSHRSAGGNTIYF | TGTGCCAGCAGCCATCGTTCCGCCGGTGGAAACACCATATATTTT